This T cell receptor beta chain stems from a study of blood T cell repertoires in COVID-19 (dated by TCRdb to 2018 to 2020). Notes on the research overall: Samples from collaborators originated in the United States, Italy and Spain and spanned both the acute and convalescent phases of COVID-19. A de-identified subject ID, COVID-19 status, age in years and sex were almost always included in the sample metadata. The prospective study material was composed of cDNA or gDNA derived from T cells, B-cell-depleted T cells, or PBMCs. Samples came from the ongoing ImmuneRACE study (first 160 participants) plus 1,254 subjects from 6 global collaborators. Subjects who had been exposed to COVID-19, were actively infected with it, or had recovered from it provided the deeply sampled blood TCRbeta repertoires that made up the dataset. A freely available public database, intended as a resource for researchers studying the immune response to SARS-CoV-2, is where the repertoires were released. Where HLA class I and class II types were available, the types were taken from metadata supplied by the sample provider, not from assay-based typing. The paper as a whole reports these results and caveats: The amount of clinical and demographic metadata varied by source and participant and was provided uncurated.

Concerning this clone: What antigen it recognizes has not been identified. No qualities accompany the bases; no much larger clone lies one base away.

TCRbeta CDR3 regions were amplified from genomic DNA using the immunoSEQ Assay, a bias-controlled multiplex PCR. Concerning the study's data processing: The number of nucleated cells in each sample was estimated from the amplification of reference gene primers within the assay. To quantify the absolute abundance of each unique TCRbeta CDR3 rearrangement, sequence reads were collapsed and filtered. For each sample, productive Simpson clonality was calculated by taking the square root of Simpson's diversity index across productive rearrangements. TCRdb holds this immuneACCESS table with in-frame rearrangements only. Some clones are missing; in checked studies, unresolved V genes explain under half, and the rest has no known cause. For V, J and clone size, that table is used; D and trimming come from the DNA. For this sample the table gives 45,000 to 55,000 clones, of which approximately 84% were detected only once. Approximately 15% of the sample is held by the ten biggest clonotypes.

V loses 1 base, J loses 1 base, and the germline ends lie 14 bases apart. Including the terminal cysteine and phenylalanine, the CDR3 comprises 17 residues. Only the CDR3 DNA stays, 51 bases, in frame from base 1. The germline V gene (reference sequence) sets CDR1 to MNHEY and CDR2 to SMNVEV. Each collaborating institution followed its own protocols to collect whole blood in K2EDTA tubes. For TCRbeta analysis, collaborators shipped samples in one of three forms: frozen whole blood, isolated PBMCs, or DNA extracted from either of those sample types. Sequencing was performed on peripheral blood. The rearranged chain carries TRBV27 and TRBJ1-5, with a weak D call of TRBD1 (5 bases match). This sequence originates from a human donor with active or convalescent COVID-19. The donor label of this sample is uncertain. The CDR3 has the sequence CASSLYPPGGSNQPQHF. The DNA sequence is given as TGTGCCAGCAGTTTATATCCTCCCGGGGGAAGCAATCAGCCCCAGCATTTT.